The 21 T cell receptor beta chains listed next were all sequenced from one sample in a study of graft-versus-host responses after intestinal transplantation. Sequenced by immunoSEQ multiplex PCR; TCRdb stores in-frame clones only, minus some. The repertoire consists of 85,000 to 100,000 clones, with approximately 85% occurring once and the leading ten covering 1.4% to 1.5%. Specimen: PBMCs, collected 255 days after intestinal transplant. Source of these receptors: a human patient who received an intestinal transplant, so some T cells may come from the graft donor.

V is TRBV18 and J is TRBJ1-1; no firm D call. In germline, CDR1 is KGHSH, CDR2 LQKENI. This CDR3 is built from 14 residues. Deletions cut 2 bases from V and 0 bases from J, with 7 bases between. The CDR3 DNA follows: TGTGCCAGCTCACCAGGAGGGATGAACACTGAAGCTTTCTTT. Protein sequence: CASSPGGMNTEAFF.

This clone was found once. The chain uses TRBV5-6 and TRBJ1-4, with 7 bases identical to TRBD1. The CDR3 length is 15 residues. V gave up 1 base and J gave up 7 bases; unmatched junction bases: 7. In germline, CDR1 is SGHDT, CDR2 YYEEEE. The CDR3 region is CASSLHAGGSEKLFF. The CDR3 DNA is TGTGCCAGCAGCTTGCATGCAGGGGGTAGTGAAAAACTGTTTTTT.

The CDR3 DNA sequence: TGTGCCAGCAACCTCTCGGGACAGGGGGCCCACGAGCAGTACTTC. Residues: CASNLSGQGAHEQYF. V is TRBV28 and J is TRBJ2-7, with TRBD1 identical over 12 bases. The V segment lost 7 bases and the J segment 5 bases; nucleotides outside the gene matches: 9. The CDR3 loop spans 15 amino acids. CDR1 and CDR2 from the germline V gene are MDHEN and SYDVKM.

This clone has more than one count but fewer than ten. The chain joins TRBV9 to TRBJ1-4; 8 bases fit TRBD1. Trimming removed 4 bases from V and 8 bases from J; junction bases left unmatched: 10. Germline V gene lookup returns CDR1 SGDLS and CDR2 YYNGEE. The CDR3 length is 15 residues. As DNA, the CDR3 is TGTGCCAGCAGCACCCGAGACAGGGGCGGCGAAAAACTGTTTTTT. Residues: CASSTRDRGGEKLFF.

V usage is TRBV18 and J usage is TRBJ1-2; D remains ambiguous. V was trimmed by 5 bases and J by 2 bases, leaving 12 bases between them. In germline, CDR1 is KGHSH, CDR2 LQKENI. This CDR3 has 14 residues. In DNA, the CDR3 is TGTGCCAGCTCAACTGCCTCGGGAAACTATGGCTACACCTTC. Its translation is CASSTASGNYGYTF.

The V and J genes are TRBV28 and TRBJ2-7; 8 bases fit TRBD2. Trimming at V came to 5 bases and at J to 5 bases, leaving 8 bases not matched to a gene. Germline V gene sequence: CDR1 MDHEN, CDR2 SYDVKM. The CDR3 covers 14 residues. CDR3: CASSLTSVVNEQYF. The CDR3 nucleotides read TGTGCCAGCAGTCTGACTAGCGTGGTCAACGAGCAGTACTTC.

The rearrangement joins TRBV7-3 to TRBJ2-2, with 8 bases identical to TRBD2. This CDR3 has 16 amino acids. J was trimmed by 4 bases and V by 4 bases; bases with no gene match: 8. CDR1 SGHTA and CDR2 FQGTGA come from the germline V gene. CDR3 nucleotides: TGTGCCAGCAGCTGGTTAGCGGGGTCGGCCACCGGGGAGCTGTTTTTT. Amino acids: CASSWLAGSATGELFF.

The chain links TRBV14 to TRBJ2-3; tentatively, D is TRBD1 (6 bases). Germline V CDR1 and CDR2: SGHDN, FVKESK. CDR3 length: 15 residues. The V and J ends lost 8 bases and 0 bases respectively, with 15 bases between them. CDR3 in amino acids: CASHLTGSSTDTQYF. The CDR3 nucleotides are TGTGCCAGCCACCTTACAGGGTCCAGCACAGATACGCAGTATTTT.

This CDR3 is CASRRVSETQYF. Here the CDR3 DNA reads TGTGCCAGCAGGAGGGTTTCAGAGACCCAGTACTTC. The V gene is TRBV2, the J gene TRBJ2-5; perhaps TRBD2 as D (5 bases). CDR3 length: 12 amino acids. V lost 6 bases and J 4 bases, leaving 9 bases between the germline ends. Germline V CDR1 and CDR2: SNHLY, FYNNEI. Together with reference TRBV2 and TRBJ2-5, the CDR3 gives the full variable domain: EPEVTQTPSHQVTQMGQEVILRCVPISNHLYFYWYRQILGQKVEFLVSFYNNEISEKSEIFDDQFSVERPDGSNFTLKIRSTKLEDSAMYFCASRRVSETQYFGPGTRLLVL.

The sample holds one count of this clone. The CDR3 DNA reads TGTGCCAGCAATGTGGGTTGGACAGGGTACTCCGGGGAGCTGTTTTTT. Encoded protein: CASNVGWTGYSGELFF. The chain combines TRBV2 with TRBJ2-2; 8 nucleotides align to TRBD1. Unmatched junction bases numbered 13, after V lost 7 bases and J lost 6 bases. The germline gives CDR1 SNHLY, CDR2 FYNNEI. The CDR3 is 16 amino acids. Full variable domain (missing parts from reference TRBV2 and TRBJ2-2): EPEVTQTPSHQVTQMGQEVILRCVPISNHLYFYWYRQILGQKVEFLVSFYNNEISEKSEIFDDQFSVERPDGSNFTLKIRSTKLEDSAMYFCASNVGWTGYSGELFFGEGSRLTVL.

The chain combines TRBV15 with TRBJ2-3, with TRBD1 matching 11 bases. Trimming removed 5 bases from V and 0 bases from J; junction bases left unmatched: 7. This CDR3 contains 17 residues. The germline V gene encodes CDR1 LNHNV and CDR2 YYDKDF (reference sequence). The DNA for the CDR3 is TGTGCCACCAGCTCGGCCGGACAGGGGGCGAGCACAGATACGCAGTATTTT. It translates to CATSSAGQGASTDTQYF.

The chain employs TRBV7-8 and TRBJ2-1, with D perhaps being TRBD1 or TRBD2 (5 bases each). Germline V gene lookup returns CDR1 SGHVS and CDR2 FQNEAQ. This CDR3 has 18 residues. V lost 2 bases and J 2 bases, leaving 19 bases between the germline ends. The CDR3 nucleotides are TGTGCCAGCAGCTTACCGTCGGTAGAGGGGCATCCCTACAATGAGCAGTTCTTC. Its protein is CASSLPSVEGHPYNEQFF.

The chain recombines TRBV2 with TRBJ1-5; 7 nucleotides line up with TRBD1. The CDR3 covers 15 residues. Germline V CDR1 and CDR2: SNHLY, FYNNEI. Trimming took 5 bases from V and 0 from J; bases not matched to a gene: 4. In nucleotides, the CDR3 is TGTGCCAGCAGTCGACAGGGAAATAGCAATCAGCCCCAGCATTTT. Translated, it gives CASSRQGNSNQPQHF. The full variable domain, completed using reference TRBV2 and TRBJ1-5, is EPEVTQTPSHQVTQMGQEVILRCVPISNHLYFYWYRQILGQKVEFLVSFYNNEISEKSEIFDDQFSVERPDGSNFTLKIRSTKLEDSAMYFCASSRQGNSNQPQHFGDGTRLSIL.

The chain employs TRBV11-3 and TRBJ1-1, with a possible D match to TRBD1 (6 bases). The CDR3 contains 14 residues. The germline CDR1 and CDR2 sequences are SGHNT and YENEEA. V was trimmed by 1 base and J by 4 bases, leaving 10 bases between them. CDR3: CASSLGGAITEAFF. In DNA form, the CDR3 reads TGTGCCAGCAGCTTAGGGGGGGCTATCACTGAAGCTTTCTTT.

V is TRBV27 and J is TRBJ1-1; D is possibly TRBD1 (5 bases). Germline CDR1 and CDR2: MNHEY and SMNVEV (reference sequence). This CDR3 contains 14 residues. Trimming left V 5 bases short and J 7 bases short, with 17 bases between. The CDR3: CASSPSGRGFEAFF. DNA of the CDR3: TGTGCCAGCAGTCCCTCAGGTAGGGGATTTGAAGCTTTCTTT.

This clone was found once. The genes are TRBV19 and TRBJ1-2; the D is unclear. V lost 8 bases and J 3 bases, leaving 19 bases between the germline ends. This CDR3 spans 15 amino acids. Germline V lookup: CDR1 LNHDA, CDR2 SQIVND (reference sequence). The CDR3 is CASRSGERLYYGYTF. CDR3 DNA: TGTGCCAGTCGGTCTGGGGAGCGACTCTACTATGGCTACACCTTC.

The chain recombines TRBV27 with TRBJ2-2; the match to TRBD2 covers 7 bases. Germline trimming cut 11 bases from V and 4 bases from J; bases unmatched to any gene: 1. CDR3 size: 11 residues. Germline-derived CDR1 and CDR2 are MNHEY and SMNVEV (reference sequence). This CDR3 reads CAGGGTGELFF. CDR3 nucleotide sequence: TGTGCCGGGGGGGGCACCGGGGAGCTGTTTTTT.

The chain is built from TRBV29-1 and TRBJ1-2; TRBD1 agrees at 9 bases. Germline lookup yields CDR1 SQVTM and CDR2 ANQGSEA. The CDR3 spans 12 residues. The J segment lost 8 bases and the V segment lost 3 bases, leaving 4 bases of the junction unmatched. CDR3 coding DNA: TGCAGCGTTGAGGGACAGGGCAACGGCTACACCTTC. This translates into CSVEGQGNGYTF.

The CDR3 coding sequence is TGTGCCAGCAGCTTAGCGATAGCTGCTTTCTCCTACAATGAGCAGTTCTTC. Its protein is CASSLAIAAFSYNEQFF. The rearrangement joins TRBV7-9 to TRBJ2-1; no firm D call. There are 17 residues in the CDR3. CDR1 and CDR2 (germline): SEHNR, FQNEAQ (reference sequence). Trimming shortened V by 0 bases and J by 0 bases, and 12 bases separated the two germline ends.

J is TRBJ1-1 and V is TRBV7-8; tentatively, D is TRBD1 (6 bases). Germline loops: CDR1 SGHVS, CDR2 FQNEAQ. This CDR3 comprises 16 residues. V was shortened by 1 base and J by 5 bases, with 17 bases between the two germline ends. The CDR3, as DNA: TGTGCCAGCAGCTTAGGTGCCGCAGGGGCGCGGACTGAAGCTTTCTTT. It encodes CASSLGAAGARTEAFF.

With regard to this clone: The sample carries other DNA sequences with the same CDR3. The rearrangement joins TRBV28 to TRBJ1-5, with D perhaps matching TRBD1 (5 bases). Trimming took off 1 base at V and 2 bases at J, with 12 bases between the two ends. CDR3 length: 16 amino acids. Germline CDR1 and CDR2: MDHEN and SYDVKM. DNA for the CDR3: TGTGCCAGCAGTTTATTCAGGGTGGGCGGCAATCAGCCCCAGCATTTT. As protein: CASSLFRVGGNQPQHF.